Below, 8 T cell receptor beta chains from the same sample are listed, as sequenced in a study of neurological immune-mediated disorders. The time point here: longitudinal time-point 2. TCRdb re-derived calls from the 5' RACE reads in MiXCR, one entry per CDR3 protein. The repertoire consists of more than 30,000 distinct CDR3 sequences, with approximately 13% occurring once and the leading ten covering around 2.5%. Source material: PBMCs. These receptors all come from a middle-aged woman in good health.

This clonotype was seen at least ten times. This chain uses TRBV6-5 with TRBJ1-5, with 8 bases identical to TRBD1. The CDR3 runs 14 residues. The V segment lost 6 bases and the J segment 7 bases; nucleotides outside the gene matches: 8. Looked up from germline, CDR1 is MNHEY and CDR2 is SVGAGI. The CDR3 nucleotides read TGTGCCAGCAGACTTCGACAGGGGATGCAGCCCCAGCATTTT. It specifies CASRLRQGMQPQHF.

This clonotype has a count of ten or more. This chain uses TRBV9 with TRBJ1-2, with D maybe TRBD1 (6 bases). Germline-derived CDR1 and CDR2 are SGDLS and YYNGEE. Trimming took off 0 bases at V and 2 bases at J, with 11 bases between the two ends. CDR3 size: 15 residues. The CDR3 protein is CASSVGGRGNYGYTF. The DNA of the CDR3 is TGTGCCAGCAGCGTAGGGGGAAGGGGGAACTATGGCTACACCTTC.

This clonotype was recorded many times. This chain uses TRBV5-1 with TRBJ2-3; either TRBD1 or TRBD2 may supply D (5 bases each). Germline CDR1 and CDR2: SGHRS and YFSETQ. V lost 0 bases to trimming and J lost 6 bases, with 8 bases between them. This CDR3 has 13 residues. The CDR3, as DNA: TGCGCCAGCAGCTTGGCGTGGGGGGATACGCAGTATTTT. The encoded protein is CASSLAWGDTQYF.

This clonotype appeared once. The V call is TRBV20-1, the J call TRBJ2-7; 7 bases line up with TRBD2. CDR3 length equals 17 residues. CDR1 DFQATT and CDR2 SNEGSKA come from the germline V gene (reference sequence). Trimming at V came to 2 bases and at J to 3 bases, leaving 16 bases not matched to a gene. DNA of the CDR3: TGCAGTGCTAGACAAGCTAGCGGCCCATCATCGGGCTACGAGCAGTACTTC. Translating gives CSARQASGPSSGYEQYF.

This clonotype was counted ten times or more. The J gene is TRBJ2-7, the V gene TRBV5-6, with no clear D. CDR1 and CDR2 from the germline V gene are SGHDT and YYEEEE. The CDR3 extends over 11 amino acids. V shed 4 bases and J shed 6 bases, with 8 bases lying between them. CDR3 sequence reads: CASSASGEQYF. In DNA form, the CDR3 reads TGTGCCAGCAGCGCGAGTGGCGAGCAGTACTTC.

About this clonotype: The junction and the germline gene differ at one end; a read error may be behind it. The chain employs TRBV11-2 and TRBJ2-2, with D possibly being TRBD2 (5 bases). The CDR3 covers 15 residues. Germline CDR1 SGHAT, CDR2 FQNNGV. CDR3: CASSAGSGDTWELFF. The CDR3 coding sequence is TGTGCCAGTAGCGCTGGGTCCGGAGACACCTGGGAGCTGTTTTTT.

This clonotype was counted at least ten times. The J gene is TRBJ2-3, the V gene TRBV15, with D tentatively TRBD2 (6 bases). This CDR3 contains 15 residues. CDR1 is LNHNV and CDR2 is YYDKDF in the germline V gene (reference sequence). Trimming took off 5 bases at V and 5 bases at J, with 17 bases between the two ends. CDR3 bases: TGTGCCACCAGCCCCCGGAGGGAACTGCTAGATACGCAGTATTTT. It specifies CATSPRRELLDTQYF.

This clonotype was recorded at least ten times. The chain links TRBV7-2 to TRBJ1-5; D may be TRBD1 (5 bases). Per germline, CDR1 SGHTA and CDR2 FQGNSA. This CDR3 contains 17 residues. V shed 1 base and J shed 0 bases, with 13 bases lying between them. CDR3 sequence reads: CASSLVAGPYSNQPQHF. The DNA of the CDR3 is TGTGCCAGCAGCTTAGTGGCAGGGCCATATAGCAATCAGCCCCAGCATTTT. Drawing the rest from reference TRBV7-2 and TRBJ1-5, the complete variable domain is GAGVSQSPSNKVTEKGKDVELRCDPISGHTALYWYRQSLGQGLEFLIYFQGNSAPDKSGLPSDRFSAERTGGSVSTLTIQRTQQEDSAVYLCASSLVAGPYSNQPQHFGDGTRLSIL.